The clone carrying this TCR beta chain showed up just a few times. Antigen unknown. The sample originates from a study of OX40 agonist ivuxolimab in advanced cancers. The wider study: Across the patients, intravenous ivuxolimab was delivered every 2 weeks at 0.01 to 10 mg/kg. Partial responses, seen in three patients, involved one hepatocellular carcinoma and two cutaneous melanomas. Study findings and constraints: On average, CD8+ T cells had more expanded clones than CD4+.

Produced via immunoSEQ multiplex PCR; TCRdb's table is partial and in-frame only. The sample yields about 91,000 clones, around four fifths seen once. With 5 bases clipped from V and 4 bases from J, the junction kept 7 bases outside the gene matches. The CDR3 runs 14 residues. The germline V gene has CDR1 SGHVS and CDR2 FQNEAQ. The material was CD4+ or CD8+ T cells sorted from blood, obtained in a trial of the OX40 agonist ivuxolimab. V gene TRBV7-8 combines with J gene TRBJ1-2, with TRBD1 matching over 7 bases. This clonotype was sampled from an adult with an advanced solid tumor such as melanoma, head and neck, liver or kidney cancer. The CDR3 protein is CASSLRDSIYGYTF. The CDR3 DNA is TGTGCCAGCAGCCTCCGGGACAGTATCTATGGCTACACCTTC.